This passage covers 25 T cell receptor beta chains from one sample sequenced in a study of blood T cell repertoires in COVID-19. The repertoire was sequenced with immunoSEQ multiplex PCR; TCRdb's copy has only in-frame clones and lacks some. Among roughly 140,000 clones listed, over 75% were seen once. Material: peripheral blood. The receptors derive from a woman aged 50 to 60 with acute or convalescent COVID-19.

The chain links TRBV29-1 to TRBJ2-7; the D gene is possibly TRBD2 (5 bases). The CDR3 loop spans 14 amino acids. CDR1 and CDR2 from the germline V gene are SQVTM and ANQGSEA. V was pared by 1 base and J by 2 bases, with 12 bases between. The CDR3 is CSVEVGGIAYEQYF. Here the CDR3 DNA reads TGCAGCGTTGAAGTAGGAGGTATCGCCTACGAGCAGTACTTC.

This clone was counted a few times. V usage is TRBV3-1 (or the pseudogene TRBV3-2) and J usage is TRBJ1-6; possibly TRBD1 for D (5 bases). Trimming pared 2 bases from V and 5 bases from J, leaving 10 bases between. The germline gives CDR1 LGHDT, CDR2 YNNKEL (reference sequence). This CDR3 region has 15 residues. Written as DNA, the CDR3 is TGTGCCAGCAGCCAATCAGAGACAGATAATTCACCCCTCCACTTT. Amino acid sequence: CASSQSETDNSPLHF.

The DNA for the CDR3 is TGTGCCAGTAGTATAACGACAGGGCTTTATGGCTACACCTTC. Protein sequence: CASSITTGLYGYTF. This chain connects TRBV19 to TRBJ1-2, with 7 bases aligning to TRBD1. The ends lost 2 bases at V and 5 bases at J; junction bases unmatched: 5. This CDR3 region has 14 residues. Per germline, CDR1 LNHDA and CDR2 SQIVND (reference sequence).

The J gene is TRBJ1-1, the V gene TRBV18; TRBD1 is a possible D gene (5 bases). Deletions cut 8 bases from V and 4 bases from J, with 14 bases between. This CDR3 has 13 amino acids. CDR1 and CDR2 from the germline V gene are KGHSH and LQKENI. The CDR3 coding sequence is TGTGCCAGCGGGACGCGGGGAGCCACTGAAGCTTTCTTT. Translation gives CASGTRGATEAFF. Together with reference TRBV18 and TRBJ1-1, the CDR3 gives the full variable domain: NAGVMQNPRHLVRRRGQEARLRCSPMKGHSHVYWYRQLPEEGLKFMVYLQKENIIDESGMPKERFSAEFPKEGPSILRIQQVVRGDSAAYFCASGTRGATEAFFGQGTRLTVV.

The chain joins TRBV2 to TRBJ2-6, with D possibly TRBD2 on 5 matching bases. This CDR3 has 13 residues. V was trimmed by 3 bases and J by 5 bases, leaving 5 bases between them. Germline V gives CDR1 SNHLY, CDR2 FYNNEI. The CDR3 reads CASSDGRANVLTF. CDR3 DNA: TGTGCCAGCAGTGACGGGAGGGCCAACGTCCTGACTTTC.

The CDR3 region has the DNA TGTGCCAGCTCACCACAGGAGGGTCGGGCCCTTGAAGGCTACACCTTC. This sequence encodes CASSPQEGRALEGYTF. The chain carries TRBV18 and TRBJ1-2, with no clear D. The germline V and J ends were trimmed by 1 base and 8 bases, with 20 bases remaining between them. The germline V gene encodes CDR1 KGHSH and CDR2 LQKENI. The CDR3 has 16 amino acids.

The chain has TRBV27 and TRBJ2-3, with a tentative D call TRBD2 (5 bases). There are 15 residues in the CDR3. Trimming pared 3 bases from V and 2 bases from J, leaving 12 bases between. Germline lookup yields CDR1 MNHEY and CDR2 SMNVEV (reference sequence). This chain's CDR3 is CASSLQYGLTDTQYF. CDR3 DNA sequence: TGTGCCAGCAGTTTGCAGTATGGACTCACAGATACGCAGTATTTT.

This clone was detected only a few times. The chain employs TRBV2 and TRBJ1-3; TRBD1 matches at 9 bases. CDR3 size: 14 residues. V trimming: 7 bases; J trimming: 3 bases; junction bases outside the gene matches: 4. The germline CDR1 and CDR2 sequences are SNHLY and FYNNEI. CDR3 amino acids: CASKPTGGGNTIYF. The CDR3 DNA reads TGTGCCAGCAAACCGACAGGGGGTGGAAACACCATATATTTT.

The chain recombines TRBV2 with TRBJ1-3; possible D gene TRBD1, 5 bases. This CDR3 contains 16 residues. V lost 3 bases to trimming and J lost 0 bases, with 12 bases between them. Per germline, CDR1 SNHLY and CDR2 FYNNEI. CDR3 bases: TGTGCCAGCAGTGACCGGACCAGGGTCTCTGGAAACACCATATATTTT. It encodes CASSDRTRVSGNTIYF.

V usage is TRBV19 and J usage is TRBJ2-2; D is perhaps TRBD1 (6 bases). Per germline, CDR1 LNHDA and CDR2 SQIVND (reference sequence). CDR3 size: 15 residues. V lost 5 bases, J lost 5 bases, and 15 bases lay in between. The CDR3 DNA sequence: TGTGCCAGTAGTTCGATGACAGGAAGAACCGGGGAGCTGTTTTTT. It codes for CASSSMTGRTGELFF.

The chain employs TRBV5-1 and TRBJ2-1; a possible D gene is TRBD2 (6 bases). V gave up 5 bases and J gave up 7 bases, with 13 bases separating them. There are 13 residues in the CDR3. Looked up from germline, CDR1 is SGHRS and CDR2 is YFSETQ. CDR3 loop: CASRGLSENEQFF. CDR3 DNA sequence: TGCGCCAGCAGGGGACTTAGCGAGAATGAGCAGTTCTTC.

V usage is TRBV7-9 and J usage is TRBJ1-1; maybe TRBD1 (6 bases). This CDR3 has 15 residues. Trimming shortened V by 5 bases and J by 1 base, and 14 bases separated the two germline ends. Germline loops: CDR1 SEHNR, CDR2 FQNEAQ (reference sequence). The CDR3 nucleotides are TGTGCCAGCAGCAGAACGGACAGCCGGAACACTGAAGCTTTCTTT. It is translated as CASSRTDSRNTEAFF.

The chain combines TRBV11-3 with TRBJ2-1; TRBD1 aligns across 7 bases. V lost 2 bases, J lost 4 bases, and 11 bases stayed unmatched. This CDR3 region has 17 residues. Germline CDR1 is SGHNT and CDR2 is YENEEA. In DNA form, the CDR3 reads TGTGCCAGCAGCTTACCGACACAGGGGAATAGTTACAATGAGCAGTTCTTC. Encoded protein: CASSLPTQGNSYNEQFF.

The rearrangement links TRBV7-2 to TRBJ2-7, with 9 bases identical to TRBD1. CDR1 and CDR2 (germline): SGHTA, FQGNSA. CDR3 length equals 16 residues. J was trimmed by 3 bases and V by 1 base; bases with no gene match: 7. The CDR3 region is CASSLGGTGKGYEQYF. CDR3 bases: TGTGCCAGCAGCTTAGGGGGGACAGGGAAGGGCTACGAGCAGTACTTC.

The chain recombines TRBV7-6 with TRBJ2-3, with TRBD2 as a possible D gene (6 bases). Trimming took off 5 bases at V and 0 bases at J, with 15 bases between the two ends. This CDR3 contains 16 residues. The germline V gene has CDR1 SGHVS and CDR2 FNYEAQ. Here the CDR3 DNA reads TGTGCCAGCAGCCCCGGGGGTGCCAGTAGCACAGATACGCAGTATTTT. Protein product: CASSPGGASSTDTQYF.

V usage is TRBV18 and J usage is TRBJ1-1; 9 bases align to TRBD1. The germline gives CDR1 KGHSH, CDR2 LQKENI. There are 15 residues in the CDR3. V lost 4 bases to trimming and J lost 3 bases; unmatched junction nucleotides: 6. The CDR3 sequence: CASSHRTGEYTEAFF. The CDR3 nucleotides are TGTGCCAGCTCACACAGGACAGGGGAGTACACTGAAGCTTTCTTT.

This chain joins TRBV3-1 (or the pseudogene TRBV3-2) and TRBJ2-5; 7 bases agree with TRBD2. Looked up from germline, CDR1 is LGHDT and CDR2 is YNNKEL (reference sequence). The V segment lost 2 bases and the J segment 5 bases; nucleotides outside the gene matches: 11. The CDR3 has 16 residues. CDR3 coding DNA: TGTGCCAGCAGCCAAAGTGGGGGGGGTCGTTCCGAGACCCAGTACTTC. Its protein is CASSQSGGGRSETQYF.

V and J are TRBV29-1 and TRBJ2-5; 7 nucleotides match TRBD1. Germline V gene data show CDR1 as SQVTM and CDR2 as ANQGSEA. V was clipped by 4 bases and J by 5 bases; unmatched bases: 7. This CDR3 contains 13 residues. The DNA of the CDR3 is TGCAGCGTTGGGCAGGGGGTGCCGGAGACCCAGTACTTC. This translates into CSVGQGVPETQYF.

This rearrangement joins TRBV7-2 to TRBJ2-2, with a possible D match to TRBD1 (5 bases). The CDR3 has 15 amino acids. Germline assignment: CDR1 SGHTA and CDR2 FQGNSA. V was clipped by 3 bases and J by 2 bases, with 10 bases between them. Here the CDR3 DNA reads TGTGCCAGCAGCTTCGCACAGGTCAACACCGGGGAGCTGTTTTTT. Translation gives CASSFAQVNTGELFF.

This chain connects TRBV7-2 to TRBJ2-5; D possibly corresponds to TRBD1 (6 bases). Trimming cost V 1 base and J 3 bases, with 6 bases left between them. The CDR3 totals 13 residues. Germline-derived CDR1 and CDR2 are SGHTA and FQGNSA. The CDR3 sequence is CASSLGTEETQYF. The CDR3 DNA follows: TGTGCCAGCAGCTTAGGGACAGAAGAGACCCAGTACTTC.

The gene calls are TRBV19 and TRBJ2-3; 11 bases are a match to TRBD2. Germline assignment: CDR1 LNHDA and CDR2 SQIVND (reference sequence). The CDR3 contains 14 residues. With V trimmed by 8 bases and J by 3 bases, 4 bases remained unmatched. The CDR3 loop reads CASSTSGGTDTQYF. Here the CDR3 DNA reads TGTGCCAGTTCAACTAGCGGGGGTACAGATACGCAGTATTTT.

This chain links TRBV7-9 with TRBJ1-2; D may be TRBD1 (6 bases). This CDR3 is 15 amino acids long. Trimming stripped 3 bases from V and 5 bases from J, with 16 bases between. Germline V gene data show CDR1 as SEHNR and CDR2 as FQNEAQ (reference sequence). CDR3 sequence reads: CASSFFRGKEYGYTF. The CDR3 DNA is TGTGCCAGCAGCTTTTTTAGGGGGAAGGAGTATGGCTACACCTTC.

In its sample, this clone was seen many times. The J gene is TRBJ1-2, the V gene TRBV19, with D tentatively TRBD1 (6 bases). Germline V gene sequence: CDR1 LNHDA, CDR2 SQIVND (reference sequence). The CDR3 spans 14 residues. V lost 1 base, J lost 4 bases, and 10 bases lay in between. The CDR3 nucleotides are TGTGCCAGTAGTATAGCCGGACAGCCCTATGGCTACACCTTC. Amino acids: CASSIAGQPYGYTF.

The CDR3 reads CASSSPRQTYGYTF. The DNA for the CDR3 is TGTGCCAGCAGTTCCCCCAGGCAAACCTATGGCTACACCTTC. The genes are TRBV28 and TRBJ1-2; no definite D call. The CDR3 has 14 amino acids. Trimming stripped 4 bases from V and 4 bases from J, with 13 bases between. The germline V gene has CDR1 MDHEN and CDR2 SYDVKM.

The rearrangement links TRBV11-2 to TRBJ2-7; 7 bases are shared with TRBD2. CDR1 is SGHAT, CDR2 FQNNGV, per germline. Trimming took 3 bases from V and 1 from J; bases not matched to a gene: 0. The CDR3 is 13 amino acids. Here the CDR3 reads CASSLGGSYEQYF. The CDR3 DNA follows: TGTGCCAGCAGCTTGGGGGGGTCCTACGAGCAGTACTTC.